The T cell receptor beta chain under discussion was sequenced for a study of blood T cell repertoires in COVID-19. Libraries were prepared by immunoSEQ multiplex PCR; TCRdb keeps only in-frame clonotypes and omits some of them. In the table there are more than 150,000 clones, over 80% of which are singletons. Trimming took off 0 bases at V and 6 bases at J, with 16 bases between the two ends. The CDR3 is made up of 15 amino acids. The germline V gene encodes CDR1 SGHDT and CDR2 YYEEEE. The sample comprised PBMCs or T cells enriched from blood (not recorded which). This sequence was found in an older woman who had recovered from COVID-19. The V and J genes are TRBV5-6 and TRBJ2-7, with a possible D match to TRBD1 (6 bases). Written as DNA, the CDR3 is TGTGCCAGCAGCTTGGCAGCAGGGGTAAGAGGCGAGCAGTACTTC. Encoded protein: CASSLAAGVRGEQYF.